The 22 T cell receptor beta chains given below trace back to one sample, sequenced in a study of identical twins. TCRdb fed the 5' RACE reads into MiXCR, producing one record per CDR3 protein. The sample lists about 240,000 distinct CDR3 sequences; 9.5% to 15% were seen once. These data also featured in a second study, about yellow fever vaccine responses in identical twins.

The sample consisted of memory (CD45RO+) T cells sorted from blood. These receptor sequences come from a woman aged 18 to 35 in good health.

A few counts support this clonotype. The chain recombines TRBV24-1 with TRBJ2-4; TRBD2 might be the D (6 bases). CDR3 length equals 14 residues. The germline V gene has CDR1 KGHDR and CDR2 SFDVKD. The V end lost 4 bases, the J end lost 3 bases, and 9 bases lay between the germline ends. The CDR3: CATSEGRDKNIQYF. The CDR3 DNA reads TGTGCCACCAGTGAGGGGCGGGACAAAAACATTCAGTACTTC.

This clonotype was counted a few times. The rearrangement joins TRBV20-1 to TRBJ1-2; TRBD1 aligns across 9 bases. Germline V gives CDR1 DFQATT, CDR2 SNEGSKA (reference sequence). J was trimmed by 8 bases and V by 6 bases; bases with no gene match: 19. The CDR3 is 16 amino acids. As DNA, the CDR3 is TGCAGTGCGACACACGGACAGGGGATAGTCAGAAGGGGCTACACCTTC. This sequence encodes CSATHGQGIVRRGYTF.

V usage is TRBV6-1 and J usage is TRBJ2-5; perhaps TRBD2 as D (6 bases). Trimming took off 1 base at V and 2 bases at J, with 11 bases between the two ends. This CDR3 is 15 amino acids long. Germline V gives CDR1 MNHNS, CDR2 SASEGT. CDR3 region: CASSEELAVQETQYF. DNA for the CDR3: TGTGCCAGCAGTGAAGAATTAGCGGTACAAGAGACCCAGTACTTC.

The J gene is TRBJ1-3, the V gene TRBV28; tentative D call: TRBD1 (6 bases). V was trimmed by 10 bases and J by 0 bases, leaving 13 bases between them. Per germline, CDR1 MDHEN and CDR2 SYDVKM. The CDR3 covers 14 residues. For the CDR3, the DNA is TGTGCCACTAGAGAGACAGGCTCTGGAAACACCATATATTTT. Translation: CATRETGSGNTIYF.

This clonotype was picked up a small number of times. V usage is TRBV25-1 and J usage is TRBJ2-5; maybe TRBD1 (7 bases). CDR3 length: 14 amino acids. Germline CDR1 MGHDK, CDR2 SYGVNS. Trimming took off 3 bases at V and 3 bases at J, with 11 bases between the two ends. The CDR3 spells CASSEVRGEETQYF. The CDR3 nucleotides are TGTGCCAGCAGTGAGGTCAGGGGGGAAGAGACCCAGTACTTC.

This clonotype has more than one count but fewer than ten. The chain joins TRBV20-1 to TRBJ2-7; D perhaps matches TRBD2 (5 bases). V was cut by 3 bases and J by 3 bases, with 12 bases left in between. The CDR3 has 13 residues. Germline CDR1 is DFQATT and CDR2 is SNEGSKA (reference sequence). The CDR3 here is CSASGVLYYEQYF. CDR3 bases: TGCAGTGCTAGCGGGGTTCTATACTACGAGCAGTACTTC.

This clonotype was seen at least ten times. The chain carries TRBV7-9 and TRBJ2-3; 10 nucleotides match TRBD1. In germline, CDR1 is SEHNR, CDR2 FQNEAQ (reference sequence). The CDR3 is 16 amino acids. V trimming: 5 bases; J trimming: 5 bases; junction bases outside the gene matches: 10. CDR3 region: CASSQKTGGAGDTQYF. The CDR3 region has the DNA TGTGCCAGCAGCCAAAAGACAGGGGGCGCGGGAGATACGCAGTATTTT. Full variable domain (rest looked up from reference TRBV7-9 and TRBJ2-3): DTGVSQNPRHKITKRGQNVTFRCDPISEHNRLYWYRQTLGQGPEFLTYFQNEAQLEKSRLLSDRFSAERPKGSFSTLEIQRTEQGDSAMYLCASSQKTGGAGDTQYFGPGTRLTVL.

This clonotype was seen only a few times. J is TRBJ1-2 and V is TRBV7-9; the D is unclear. Trimming removed 1 base from V and 6 bases from J, with 9 bases in between. The CDR3 covers 13 residues. Germline V gene sequence: CDR1 SEHNR, CDR2 FQNEAQ (reference sequence). DNA for the CDR3: TGTGCCAGCAGCTTAGATACTAGGGATGGCTACACCTTC. It translates to CASSLDTRDGYTF.

This sequence joins TRBV5-1 and TRBJ1-5; D not resolved. Germline CDR1 SGHRS, CDR2 YFSETQ. V shed 3 bases and J shed 1 base, with 5 bases lying between them. This CDR3 is built from 13 residues. The CDR3 nucleotides are TGCGCCAGCAGCTCTTACAGCAATCAGCCCCAGCATTTT. It codes for CASSSYSNQPQHF.

The sample holds many counts of this clonotype. The chain uses TRBV4-3 and TRBJ2-1, with D possibly TRBD2 on 6 matching bases. The CDR3 is made up of 14 amino acids. The V gene's germline CDR1 is LGHNA and CDR2 YSLEER. V lost 0 bases, J lost 4 bases, and 7 bases lay in between. The CDR3 DNA sequence: TGCGCCAGCAGCCAAGAGGAGGGTTACAATGAGCAGTTCTTC. This translates into CASSQEEGYNEQFF.

This clonotype was detected ten times or more. This rearrangement joins TRBV7-9 to TRBJ2-5; 9 positions match TRBD2. Germline V gene data show CDR1 as SEHNR and CDR2 as FQNEAQ (reference sequence). The CDR3 loop spans 14 amino acids. With 6 bases clipped from V and 1 base from J, the junction kept 3 bases outside the gene matches. CDR3 residues: CASSSSGTQETQYF. For the CDR3, the DNA is TGTGCCAGCAGTTCTAGCGGGACCCAAGAGACCCAGTACTTC.

The rearrangement links TRBV28 to TRBJ1-6; a weak D match, TRBD1 (5 bases). The CDR3 runs to 15 residues. Germline assignment: CDR1 MDHEN and CDR2 SYDVKM. V dropped 4 bases and J dropped 1 base, with 8 bases sitting between them. CDR3 in DNA: TGTGCCAGCAGTTCCGGGGGTTCCTATAATTCACCCCTCCACTTT. Its translation: CASSSGGSYNSPLHF.

Only a few counts were recorded for this clonotype. The rearrangement links TRBV20-1 to TRBJ2-7; the match to TRBD2 covers 14 bases. The CDR3 covers 15 residues. Germline assignment: CDR1 DFQATT and CDR2 SNEGSKA (reference sequence). With 2 bases clipped from V and 7 bases from J, the junction kept 7 bases outside the gene matches. The DNA of the CDR3 is TGCAGTGCTAGAATTTGGACTAGCGGGAGGTGGGAGCAGTACTTC. This sequence encodes CSARIWTSGRWEQYF.

This clonotype has only a few counts. This chain links TRBV12-3 or TRBV12-4 with TRBJ2-7; D may be TRBD2 (6 bases). Deletions cut 1 base from V and 0 bases from J, with 7 bases between. The CDR3 has 14 residues. CDR3 sequence (DNA): TGTGCCAGCAGTTTAGACGGGAGCTCCTACGAGCAGTACTTC. Protein: CASSLDGSSYEQYF.

The V and J genes are TRBV6-2 or TRBV6-3 and TRBJ2-1, with 11 positions matching TRBD2. The germline V gene encodes CDR1 MNHEY and CDR2 SVGEGT. Trimming cost V 5 bases and J 7 bases; bases outside gene matches: 7. CDR3 size: 15 residues. Here the CDR3 reads CASSPSGGRQNEQFF. The CDR3 DNA reads TGTGCCAGCAGTCCTAGCGGGGGGCGTCAAAATGAGCAGTTCTTC.

The chain carries TRBV5-1 and TRBJ1-2; a weak D match, TRBD1 (5 bases). The CDR3 covers 14 residues. V was cut by 2 bases and J by 4 bases, with 12 bases left in between. The V gene's germline CDR1 is SGHRS and CDR2 YFSETQ. Here the CDR3 DNA reads TGCGCCAGCAGCTTCTCAGGGATTGGCTATGGCTACACCTTC. It encodes CASSFSGIGYGYTF.

The rearrangement links TRBV20-1 to TRBJ1-4; maybe TRBD1 (5 bases). V lost 6 bases and J lost 7, with 18 bases in between. Germline CDR1 is DFQATT and CDR2 is SNEGSKA (reference sequence). CDR3 size: 14 residues. The CDR3 DNA reads TGCAGTGCCCAGGAGGGATTGGGGGGTGAAAAACTGTTTTTT. Translating it yields CSAQEGLGGEKLFF.

The J gene is TRBJ2-7, the V gene TRBV28; a weak D match, TRBD1 (6 bases). V lost 4 bases and J lost 7, with 11 bases in between. The CDR3 totals 12 residues. The germline V gene has CDR1 MDHEN and CDR2 SYDVKM. This CDR3 is CASSSTGREQYF. As DNA, the CDR3 is TGTGCCAGCAGTTCCACAGGGCGGGAGCAGTACTTC.

This clonotype was found a few times. The chain joins TRBV5-6 to TRBJ2-2; D is ambiguous. Per the germline V gene, CDR1 is SGHDT and CDR2 is YYEEEE. The CDR3 has 12 amino acids. Trimming removed 0 bases from V and 6 bases from J, with 3 bases in between. The CDR3, as DNA: TGTGCCAGCAGCTTGGCATCCGGGGAGCTGTTTTTT. This translates into CASSLASGELFF.

This rearrangement joins TRBV5-1 to TRBJ2-5; the D gene is possibly TRBD1 (6 bases). This CDR3 contains 13 residues. Trimming removed 4 bases from V and 7 bases from J, with 14 bases in between. CDR1 and CDR2 (germline): SGHRS, YFSETQ. CDR3 region: CASSQRQAGTQYF. CDR3 nucleotides: TGCGCCAGCAGCCAACGACAGGCCGGGACCCAGTACTTC.

The chain has TRBV20-1 and TRBJ1-1; 7 positions match TRBD1. CDR1 and CDR2 (germline): DFQATT, SNEGSKA (reference sequence). With 0 bases clipped from V and 4 bases from J, the junction kept 5 bases outside the gene matches. The CDR3 loop spans 14 amino acids. The CDR3: CSARDQQGITEAFF. The CDR3 DNA reads as TGCAGTGCTAGAGACCAACAGGGGATCACTGAAGCTTTCTTT.

This clonotype showed up many times. The V gene is TRBV10-3, the J gene TRBJ2-5; 7 nucleotides line up with TRBD1. The ends lost 2 bases at V and 4 bases at J; junction bases unmatched: 13. This CDR3 is 17 amino acids long. CDR1 is ENHRY, CDR2 SYGVKD, per germline. This chain's CDR3 is CAISERMRNRGRETQYF. The CDR3 bases are TGTGCCATCAGTGAGAGAATGAGAAACAGGGGACGAGAGACCCAGTACTTC.